This is a list of T cell receptor beta chains from one sample in a study of cytomegalovirus exposure and HLA in healthy donors. Profiled with immunoSEQ multiplex PCR; TCRdb holds only in-frame clones, not every one. The sample's table shows approximately 82,000 clones. The specimen sequenced was PBMCs. All receptors derive from a woman in her sixties in good health and CMV-seronegative. The CDR3 runs from the conserved cysteine through the conserved F or W. D genes are given only for firm matches.

J gene	V gene	D gene	CDR3 DNA	CDR3 protein
TRBJ2-3	TRBV2	.	TGTGCCGGGAGCGTTGGTGGAAGCACAGATACGCAGTATTTT	CAGSVGGSTDTQYF
TRBJ2-3	TRBV7-3	TRBD1	TGTGCCAGCAGCCTAAAGACAGGGCGGGCAGATACGCAGTATTTT	CASSLKTGRADTQYF
TRBJ2-3	TRBV5-1	TRBD2	TGCGCCAGCAGCACTAGCGGGCGAGTTCCAGATACGCAGTATTTT	CASSTSGRVPDTQYF
TRBJ2-3	TRBV6-5	.	TGTGCCAGCAGTCGCGGGAGCACAGATACGCAGTATTTT	CASSRGSTDTQYF
TRBJ1-3	TRBV15	.	TGTGCCACCAGCAGAGATTTGGGGGGGAACACCATATATTTT	CATSRDLGGNTIYF
TRBJ2-3	TRBV18	.	TGTGCCAGCTCACCAGACAGGGCGGGAATTTTTTTT	CASSPDRAGIFF
TRBJ2-3	TRBV5-1	.	TGCGCCAGCAGCTCCTCCCTCAGGGTAGTAGATACGCAGTATTTT	CASSSSLRVVDTQYF
TRBJ2-1	TRBV27	TRBD2	TGTGCCAGCAGTTTATCCCCGGGACTAGTTTTAAATGAGCAGTTCTTC	CASSLSPGLVLNEQFF
TRBJ2-1	TRBV5-1	.	TGCGCCAGCAGCTTGTTCGGGAGTACCTACAATGAGCAGTTCTTC	CASSLFGSTYNEQFF
TRBJ2-4	TRBV28	.	TGTGCCAGCAGCGGCCGCGGTCCTCTAGCCAAAAACATTCAGTACTTC	CASSGRGPLAKNIQYF
TRBJ2-7	TRBV6-6	TRBD2	TGTGCCAGCAGTTCTAGCGGGACCTACGAGCAGTACTTC	CASSSSGTYEQYF
TRBJ2-7	TRBV6-5	.	TGTGCCAGCAGTTACTCGTTCGGGAAGTCCTACGAGCAGTACTTC	CASSYSFGKSYEQYF
TRBJ2-5	TRBV15	TRBD1	TGTGCCACCAGCCCGGACAGGGGGCTCTCTTTGATGGAGACCCAGTACTTC	CATSPDRGLSLMETQYF
TRBJ1-5	TRBV2	.	TGTGCCAGCAGCCAAGGGGCTCAGCCCCAGCATTTT	CASSQGAQPQHF
TRBJ2-7	TRBV6-5	.	TGTGCCAGCAGTCGGGCAGGGAGGTACGAGCAGTACTTC	CASSRAGRYEQYF
TRBJ2-7	TRBV4-1	TRBD2	TGCGCCAGCAGCCAAACTAGCGGGCAGCCCTACGAGCAGTACTTC	CASSQTSGQPYEQYF
TRBJ2-1	TRBV10-1	TRBD2	TGCGCCAGCAGCGGACTAGCGGGAGGGCCCAATGAGCAGTTCTTC	CASSGLAGGPNEQFF
TRBJ2-3	TRBV11-2	.	TGTGCCAGCAGCTTCAGGAGGATCGCGGGGAACACAGATACGCAGTATTTT	CASSFRRIAGNTDTQYF
TRBJ2-5	TRBV30	.	TGTGCCTGGAGTGCAGTAGAGACCCAGTACTTC	CAWSAVETQYF
TRBJ2-5	TRBV19	.	TGTGCCAGTAGTGAGCAGGGAACGGAGACCCAGTACTTC	CASSEQGTETQYF
TRBJ2-5	TRBV7-9	TRBD2	TGTGCCAGCAGCTTATCGGGGACTAGCGGGAGACTCGGAGAGACCCAGTACTTC	CASSLSGTSGRLGETQYF
TRBJ2-5	TRBV30	TRBD1	TGTGCCTGGGGGACAGTAGAAGAGACCCAGTACTTC	CAWGTVEETQYF
TRBJ2-3	TRBV7-9	.	TGTGCCAGCAGCTTAGCCGCTAGCTCGGACACAGATACGCAGTATTTT	CASSLAASSDTDTQYF
TRBJ2-7	TRBV7-3	TRBD1	TGTGCCAGCAGCTTAACAGGGACAGCAGACGAGCAGTACTTC	CASSLTGTADEQYF
TRBJ1-1	TRBV6-5	.	TGTGCCAGCAGTTACTCGGAGGACACTGAAGCTTTCTTT	CASSYSEDTEAFF
TRBJ2-1	TRBV28	.	TGTGCCAGCAGTTTGGCACAGAGCTCCTACAATGAGCAGTTCTTC	CASSLAQSSYNEQFF
TRBJ2-1	TRBV29-1	.	TGCAGCGTGCAGGGGTCCTTAGGGACTGAGCAGTTCTTC	CSVQGSLGTEQFF
TRBJ1-5	TRBV23-1	.	TGCGCCAGCAGTCCTCGGGTAGGACAGCCCCAGCATTTT	CASSPRVGQPQHF
TRBJ2-1	TRBV7-2	.	TGTGCCAGCAGCTTCGGCTACAATGAGCAGTTCTTC	CASSFGYNEQFF
TRBJ1-4	TRBV6-1	TRBD1	TGTGCCAGCAGTGGACAGGGGGGAACTAATGAAAAACTGTTTTTT	CASSGQGGTNEKLFF
TRBJ1-2	TRBV2	TRBD1	TGTGCCAGCAGTGCTCAGGGGGAAGGTGGCTACACCTTC	CASSAQGEGGYTF